Included here is one T cell receptor (beta chain) sequence, with context. Its recognized antigen is unknown. No qualities accompany the bases; no much larger clone lies one base away. Peripheral blood CD8+ and CD4+ T cells from healthy donors, Susac syndrome patients and multiple sclerosis patients were profiled by high-throughput TCR beta sequencing. Treatment-naive patients with stable or active relapsing-remitting disease fulfilling revised McDonald criteria were used as multiple sclerosis controls. Bulk CD8+ and CD4+ T cells were purified by magnetic negative isolation, while CD8+ TEMRA cells were enriched using FACS. Blood was collected in EDTA tubes and processed within 24 hours, with PBMCs isolated through density gradient centrifugation. PBMCs intended for TCR sequencing were cryopreserved in liquid nitrogen and thawed later in a water bath at 37 degrees C. A purity of at least 90% was achieved for sorted or isolated CD4+, CD8+ and CD8+ TEMRA cells.

This record belongs to a study of CD8 T cells in Susac syndrome (dated by TCRdb to the late 2010s). Context from the whole study: The study used repertoire sequencing to test whether antigen drove CD8+ T cell activation and differentiation in Susac syndrome.

V and J lose 8 bases and 0 bases, and a span of 18 bases separates them. Including the terminal cysteine and phenylalanine, the CDR3 comprises 16 residues. The entry retains the CDR3 DNA only, 48 bases that are in frame from base 1. CDR1 and CDR2 (MGHDK, SYGVNS) derive from the germline V gene. RNA was extracted using the RNeasy kit, and roughly 0.5 to 1 ug of the RNA was reverse transcribed with random hexamers. The immunoSEQ multiplex PCR assay, covering 54 Vbeta and 13 Jbeta segments, was used to amplify TCR beta CDR3 regions. Bias from PCR amplification was corrected by using a synthetic template baseline for primer optimization and for computational correction. In the authors' own workflow: Reads were annotated to V, D and J genes according to IMGT and were analyzed with immunoSEQ Analyzer, with only productive sequences retained. To calculate clonality, Shannon entropy was normalized by log2 of the number of productive unique sequences and then subtracted from one. For each patient and control, public and private clones were evaluated within the 100 most prevalent clones. Susac-specific clones were defined as absent from healthy and MS cohorts, 1052 published viral clones and other ImmuneACCESS disease sequences. Using fastp trimming at Q25 and MiXCR clonotype assembly, TCRdb reanalyzed the public sequencing data and kept in-frame beta chains. Here each entry gathers all rows of one CDR3 protein and keeps the most common genes and DNA. The V and J calls come from TCRdb's annotation, not from the publication. The sample data list about 210,000 distinct CDR3 sequences, and 95% of these were observed just once. In total, the top ten clones hold 0.095% of the sample.

Summary of the overall study and its limitations: The TCR sequencing and HLA analysis was acknowledged to have included a relatively small number of individuals.

In this chain, TRBV25-1 is recombined with TRBJ2-3, with no confident D gene call. The receptor was derived from a human donor with multiple sclerosis. Sequencing was done on a sample of CD4+ T cells from PBMCs. The encoded CDR3 is CASRSARGSSTDTQYF. The DNA sequence reads TGTGCCAGCCGTTCCGCCCGTGGCTCTAGCACAGATACGCAGTATTTT.